A selection of T cell receptor beta chains follows, all from one sample in a study of T cells in Graves' hyperthyroidism and ophthalmopathy. TCRdb re-called the multiplex PCR reads through MiXCR, storing one row per CDR3 protein. Here the sample spans more than 550,000 distinct CDR3 sequences, roughly a sixth being singletons. Sequenced sample: blood. The receptor set was obtained from a woman between 45 and 65 years old with Graves' hyperthyroidism that later progressed to Graves' ophthalmopathy. CDR3s include the opening cysteine and the closing phenylalanine or tryptophan. The order of the fields is J gene, V gene, CDR3 length, CDR3 protein.

>TRBJ2-1|TRBV3-1|13
CASSDSTLNEQFF
>TRBJ2-3|TRBV20-1|14
CSARAGRGTDTQYF
>TRBJ1-1|TRBV19|15
CASSLRTGARTEAFF
>TRBJ2-1|TRBV2|15
CASRYWGTENNEQFF
>TRBJ2-1|TRBV14|19
CASSQVASGVPAGYNEQFF
>TRBJ2-5|TRBV5-4|15
CASSLIRGSGETQYF
>TRBJ2-3|TRBV3-1|14
CASSQEEFAYTQYF
>TRBJ1-5|TRBV30|16
CAWSSGTGASVQPQHF
>TRBJ2-1|TRBV5-5|16
CASSLVSGVTYNEQFF
>TRBJ2-7|TRBV18|15
CASSPGTGDFYEQYF
>TRBJ2-7|TRBV27|15
CASSSGRSLSYEQYF
>TRBJ2-7|TRBV3-1|15
CASSHQGSRGREQYF
>TRBJ1-2|TRBV19|12
CATPGGPGGYTF
>TRBJ2-2|TRBV7-9|15
CASSSRRSHTGELFF
>TRBJ1-2|TRBV10-3|12
CAISEIEYGYTF
>TRBJ2-1|TRBV10-1|14
CASSEFGPNNEQFF
>TRBJ2-1|TRBV24-1|17
CATSDAIVGRSYNEQFF
>TRBJ2-1|TRBV12-3/TRBV12-4|15
CASSKTRGGYNEQFF
>TRBJ1-2|TRBV12-3/TRBV12-4|15
CASSLARQALRGYTF
>TRBJ2-1|TRBV20-1|13
CSAPGTVYNEQFF
>TRBJ1-3|TRBV3-1|15
CASSPEGWAGNTIYF
>TRBJ1-1|TRBV7-9|14
CVLLGTQFDTEAFF
>TRBJ2-1|TRBV20-1|14
CSARDGRVVDEQFF
>TRBJ2-5|TRBV12-3/TRBV12-4|15
CASSLPSGGPETQYF
>TRBJ1-6|TRBV20-1|15
CSARDRPSYNSPLHF
>TRBJ1-2|TRBV12-3/TRBV12-4|14
CASSFADSNYGYTF
>TRBJ1-1|TRBV18|15
CASPPLGRTNTEAFF
>TRBJ1-1|TRBV12-3/TRBV12-4|13
CASKTGGTAEAFF
>TRBJ2-1|TRBV7-9|15
CASSVGLAGYNEQFF
>TRBJ2-1|TRBV11-3|15
CASSPGIAGVREQFF
>TRBJ1-1|TRBV6-6|17
CASSYSRTGGLYTEAFF
>TRBJ2-5|TRBV5-1|15
CASSLTGGEQETQYF
>TRBJ2-2|TRBV5-1|18
CASSLAWAGETNTGELFF
>TRBJ1-1|TRBV6-1|15
CASSSSSGVNTEAFF
>TRBJ2-2|TRBV6-2/TRBV6-3|15
CASRKTGGDTGELFF
>TRBJ1-5|TRBV6-1|13
CASSETESGPQHF
>TRBJ1-3|TRBV29-1|16
CSVEEELRGTGNTIYF
>TRBJ2-7|TRBV7-2|13
CASTPDLFYEQYF
>TRBJ1-3|TRBV5-1|18
CASSPTGGVVSSGNTIYF
>TRBJ1-5|TRBV24-1|16
CATSDPGTASNQPQHF
>TRBJ1-4|TRBV3-1|15
CASSQGQGRGVELFF
>TRBJ2-5|TRBV20-1|12
CSARDAPGQGYF
>TRBJ1-1|TRBV2|13
CASSERPPGWAFF
>TRBJ1-2|TRBV20-1|15
CSARDFSTGGFGYTF
>TRBJ1-1|TRBV12-3/TRBV12-4|15
CASSLQETGNAEAFF
>TRBJ1-1|TRBV15|15
CATSTDREERTEAFF
>TRBJ2-1|TRBV11-3|14
CASIYTGGPNEQFF
>TRBJ2-1|TRBV5-4|16
CASSHTGTRGSNEQFF
>TRBJ2-3|TRBV6-2/TRBV6-3|17
CASRPGTSGGATDTQYF
>TRBJ2-3|TRBV27|14
CASSLSSSTDTQYF
>TRBJ2-2|TRBV5-1|18
CASSILTSGGAFAGELFF
>TRBJ1-6|TRBV20-1|15
CSARDIDRNNSPLHF
>TRBJ1-6|TRBV27|15
CASSLSSSYNSPLHF
>TRBJ2-5|TRBV13|14
CASSFQLTVETQYF
>TRBJ1-5|TRBV10-2|15
CASSPSGGSNQPQHF